These 22 T cell receptor beta chains originate from one sample sequenced in a study of T cells in tuberculosis. Clones were read by immunoSEQ multiplex PCR, and TCRdb kept only the in-frame ones, dropping some. The sample holds over 25,000 clones, about 95% seen once. Sequencing was performed on PBMCs. These receptors were taken from a donor aged 10 to 29 with latent tuberculosis or without tuberculosis infection.

The gene calls are TRBV19 and TRBJ2-3; 7 bases match TRBD2. CDR3 length: 15 residues. Per the germline V gene, CDR1 is LNHDA and CDR2 is SQIVND (reference sequence). V was pared by 5 bases and J by 4 bases, with 9 bases of the junction left unmatched. The CDR3, as DNA: TGTGCCAGTAGTTCACACCGACTAGCTGCAGATACGCAGTATTTT. Amino acid sequence: CASSSHRLAADTQYF.

The genes are TRBV2 and TRBJ2-7; TRBD2 agrees at 8 bases. Germline V gene data show CDR1 as SNHLY and CDR2 as FYNNEI. J gave up 4 bases and V 6 bases, and 14 bases lay outside the gene matches. This CDR3 is 16 amino acids long. The CDR3 spells CASSETGSGDLYEQYF. CDR3 in DNA: TGTGCCAGCAGCGAAACGGGTAGCGGGGATTTGTACGAGCAGTACTTC.

This clone was detected once. V usage is TRBV19 and J usage is TRBJ1-2; D remains unclear. V shed 7 bases and J shed 2 bases, with 11 bases lying between them. CDR1 and CDR2 (germline): LNHDA, SQIVND (reference sequence). CDR3 length: 13 residues. The CDR3 is CASTMSPNYGYTF. CDR3 coding DNA: TGTGCCAGTACCATGTCCCCAAACTATGGCTACACCTTC.

This chain links TRBV19 with TRBJ1-1, with D perhaps matching TRBD1 (6 bases). The V end was cut by 7 bases, the J end by 10 bases, with 13 bases between. CDR3 size: 11 residues. Germline CDR1 is LNHDA and CDR2 is SQIVND (reference sequence). CDR3 sequence reads: CASTVTGTAFF. The CDR3, as DNA: TGTGCCAGTACCGTCACAGGGACAGCTTTCTTT.

V usage is TRBV27 and J usage is TRBJ1-2, with TRBD1 identical over 7 bases. The CDR3 consists of 14 residues. The germline V gene encodes CDR1 MNHEY and CDR2 SMNVEV (reference sequence). Germline trimming cut 6 bases from V and 5 bases from J; bases unmatched to any gene: 9. CDR3 sequence: CASSPGLGQYGYTF. Written as DNA, the CDR3 is TGTGCCAGCAGCCCAGGATTGGGACAGTATGGCTACACCTTC.

This rearrangement joins TRBV6-5 to TRBJ1-1, with 10 bases matching TRBD1. CDR3 size: 15 residues. Trimming took 8 bases from V and 5 from J; bases not matched to a gene: 11. Germline V CDR1 and CDR2: MNHEY, SVGAGI. CDR3 residues: CASAEGDRGRTEAFF. The CDR3 coding sequence is TGTGCCAGCGCCGAAGGGGACAGGGGCAGGACTGAAGCTTTCTTT.

The chain links TRBV10-2 to TRBJ2-2, with D unresolved. The length of the CDR3 is 12 residues. Germline V gives CDR1 WSHSY, CDR2 SAAADI. Trimming pared 6 bases from V and 2 bases from J, leaving 4 bases between. CDR3 nucleotides: TGCGCCAGCAGCTCCAACACCGGGGAGCTGTTTTTT. As protein: CASSSNTGELFF.

The J gene is TRBJ2-1, the V gene TRBV2; TRBD2 agrees at 13 bases. V was pared by 7 bases and J by 0 bases, with 6 bases of the junction left unmatched. The CDR3 is 17 residues long. Germline V CDR1 and CDR2: SNHLY, FYNNEI. The CDR3 DNA follows: TGTGCCAGCATACTAGCGGGGGGGCTGAGCTCCTACAATGAGCAGTTCTTC. Its protein product is CASILAGGLSSYNEQFF. Full variable domain (outside the CDR3, taken from reference TRBV2 and TRBJ2-1): EPEVTQTPSHQVTQMGQEVILRCVPISNHLYFYWYRQILGQKVEFLVSFYNNEISEKSEIFDDQFSVERPDGSNFTLKIRSTKLEDSAMYFCASILAGGLSSYNEQFFGPGTRLTVL.

This clone was observed once. The chain is built from TRBV9 and TRBJ2-5; TRBD2 aligns across 8 bases. J was trimmed by 3 bases and V by 3 bases; bases with no gene match: 4. Germline V CDR1 and CDR2: SGDLS, YYNGEE. The CDR3 consists of 14 residues. The CDR3: CASSDPGGKETQYF. The CDR3 DNA reads as TGTGCCAGCAGCGACCCGGGAGGGAAAGAGACCCAGTACTTC.

The V call is TRBV27, the J call TRBJ1-5; 10 positions match TRBD1. The V and J ends lost 5 bases and 7 bases, in that order; junction bases with no gene match: 5. The CDR3 contains 14 residues. The germline gives CDR1 MNHEY, CDR2 SMNVEV (reference sequence). As DNA, the CDR3 is TGTGCCAGCAGTCCAGACAGGGGGCGGCAGCCCCAGCATTTT. Translation gives CASSPDRGRQPQHF.

A few counts support this clone. This chain joins TRBV5-1 and TRBJ2-1, with 8 positions matching TRBD2. CDR3 length equals 16 residues. Germline-derived CDR1 and CDR2 are SGHRS and YFSETQ. V lost 2 bases, J lost 5 bases, and 9 bases stayed unmatched. CDR3: CASSFGPGRGHNEQFF. Written as DNA, the CDR3 is TGCGCCAGCAGCTTTGGCCCCGGGAGGGGACACAATGAGCAGTTCTTC.

V usage is TRBV19 and J usage is TRBJ2-7; D is possibly TRBD2 (5 bases). The length of the CDR3 is 13 residues. V shed 3 bases and J shed 7 bases, with 13 bases lying between them. Germline values: CDR1 LNHDA, CDR2 SQIVND (reference sequence). The CDR3 reads CASSIRGREEQYF. CDR3 DNA: TGTGCCAGTAGTATTCGGGGAAGGGAGGAGCAGTACTTC.

The V gene is TRBV7-9, the J gene TRBJ1-1; D is uncertain. There are 13 residues in the CDR3. CDR1 and CDR2 from the germline V gene are SEHNR and FQNEAQ (reference sequence). V was pared by 6 bases and J by 0 bases, with 8 bases between. The CDR3 reads CASRSDVNTEAFF. CDR3 coding DNA: TGTGCCAGCAGGAGCGACGTGAACACTGAAGCTTTCTTT. The full variable domain, with the rest looked up from reference TRBV7-9 and TRBJ1-1, is DTGVSQNPRHKITKRGQNVTFRCDPISEHNRLYWYRQTLGQGPEFLTYFQNEAQLEKSRLLSDRFSAERPKGSFSTLEIQRTEQGDSAMYLCASRSDVNTEAFFGQGTRLTVV.

The chain uses TRBV5-6 and TRBJ1-4; tentative D call: TRBD1 (5 bases). Germline V CDR1 and CDR2: SGHDT, YYEEEE. This CDR3 is built from 15 residues. V shed 0 bases and J shed 5 bases, with 11 bases lying between them. This chain's CDR3 is CASSLALGPNEKLFF. CDR3 bases: TGTGCCAGCAGCTTGGCGTTGGGGCCGAATGAAAAACTGTTTTTT.

The chain is built from TRBV30 and TRBJ2-2, with 9 bases lining up with TRBD1. Unmatched junction bases numbered 4, after V lost 3 bases and J lost 2 bases. The CDR3 extends over 15 amino acids. Germline CDR1 reads GTSNPN; CDR2 reads SVGIG (reference sequence). The CDR3 is CAWRGDRVNTGELFF. The CDR3 region has the DNA TGTGCCTGGAGAGGGGACAGGGTTAACACCGGGGAGCTGTTTTTT.

The J gene is TRBJ2-1, the V gene TRBV4-3, with 8 nucleotides matching TRBD2. The germline gives CDR1 LGHNA, CDR2 YSLEER. The V gene end was trimmed by 0 bases and the J gene end by 0 bases; junction bases not matched to a gene: 4. CDR3 size: 17 residues. This CDR3 is CASSQDYSGGSYNEQFF. The CDR3 nucleotides are TGCGCCAGCAGCCAAGACTACAGCGGGGGCTCCTACAATGAGCAGTTCTTC.

V usage is TRBV27 and J usage is TRBJ1-2; D unresolved. CDR1 and CDR2 (germline): MNHEY, SMNVEV (reference sequence). The CDR3 contains 14 residues. Deletions cut 6 bases from V and 3 bases from J, with 14 bases between. CDR3 residues: CASSPMAGDYGYTF. The CDR3 region has the DNA TGTGCCAGCAGCCCTATGGCGGGAGACTATGGCTACACCTTC.

The gene calls are TRBV14 and TRBJ1-5, with 8 bases matching TRBD1. The CDR3 has 17 residues. The J segment lost 1 base and the V segment lost 0 bases, leaving 5 bases of the junction unmatched. CDR1 and CDR2 from the germline V gene are SGHDN and FVKESK. The CDR3 DNA is TGTGCCAGCAGCCAAGACAGGGGGCTCGGGAGCAATCAGCCCCAGCATTTT. It translates to CASSQDRGLGSNQPQHF.

The chain recombines TRBV7-2 with TRBJ1-2; D is possibly TRBD1 (6 bases). CDR1 and CDR2 from the germline V gene are SGHTA and FQGNSA. The CDR3 runs to 14 residues. The V end lost 0 bases, the J end lost 4 bases, and 9 bases lay between the germline ends. CDR3 nucleotide sequence: TGTGCCAGCAGCTTAGCGGGACACATCTATGGCTACACCTTC. It translates to CASSLAGHIYGYTF. The whole variable domain, remainder taken from reference TRBV7-2 and TRBJ1-2, is GAGVSQSPSNKVTEKGKDVELRCDPISGHTALYWYRQSLGQGLEFLIYFQGNSAPDKSGLPSDRFSAERTGGSVSTLTIQRTQQEDSAVYLCASSLAGHIYGYTFGSGTRLTVV.

This clone was observed once. This chain connects TRBV29-1 to TRBJ1-1; 7 nucleotides match TRBD1. CDR1 is SQVTM, CDR2 ANQGSEA, per germline. Trimming removed 5 bases from V and 4 bases from J; junction bases left unmatched: 4. The CDR3 spans 12 residues. CDR3 protein: CSVRTGTTEAFF. The CDR3 region has the DNA TGCAGCGTTCGGACAGGCACCACTGAAGCTTTCTTT.

This sequence joins TRBV2 and TRBJ2-3, with a weak D call TRBD2 (6 bases). Trimming took 8 bases from V and 3 from J, leaving 15 bases between them. The germline CDR1 and CDR2 sequences are SNHLY and FYNNEI. The CDR3 runs to 14 residues. CDR3 nucleotide sequence: TGTGCCAGCCTTCGGGAGTATGGGACAGATACGCAGTATTTT. This translates into CASLREYGTDTQYF.

The chain uses TRBV15 and TRBJ1-2; TRBD1 matches at 8 bases. The V and J ends lost 9 bases and 6 bases, in that order; junction bases with no gene match: 6. Germline V CDR1 and CDR2: LNHNV, YYDKDF (reference sequence). The CDR3 is 12 residues long. The CDR3 DNA sequence: TGTGCCACGCAGGGGGCGAAGGATGGCTACACCTTC. Its translation: CATQGAKDGYTF.